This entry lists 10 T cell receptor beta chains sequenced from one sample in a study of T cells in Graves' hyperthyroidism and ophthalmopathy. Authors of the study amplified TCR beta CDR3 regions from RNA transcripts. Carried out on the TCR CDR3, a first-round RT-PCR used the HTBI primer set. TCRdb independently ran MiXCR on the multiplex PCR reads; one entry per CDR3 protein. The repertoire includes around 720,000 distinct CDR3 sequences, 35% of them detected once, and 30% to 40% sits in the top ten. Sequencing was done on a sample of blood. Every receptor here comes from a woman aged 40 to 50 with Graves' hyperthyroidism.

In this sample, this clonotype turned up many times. The CDR3 DNA reads TGTGCCATCAGTGAGTCGCACGCGATAAGGACAGGAGGGGATAACACTGAAGCTTTCTTT. Its translation: CAISESHAIRTGGDNTEAFF. The chain links TRBV10-3 to TRBJ1-1, with TRBD1 matching over 7 bases. CDR1 is ENHRY, CDR2 SYGVKD, per germline. The CDR3 is 20 residues long. Trimming removed 0 bases from V and 2 bases from J; junction bases left unmatched: 18.

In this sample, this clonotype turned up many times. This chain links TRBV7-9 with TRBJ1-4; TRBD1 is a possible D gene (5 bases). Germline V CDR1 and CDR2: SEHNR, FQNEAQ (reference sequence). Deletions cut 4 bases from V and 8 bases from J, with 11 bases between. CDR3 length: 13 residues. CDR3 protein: CASSSDSGEKLFF. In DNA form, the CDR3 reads TGTGCCAGCAGCTCAGACAGTGGCGAAAAACTGTTTTTT.

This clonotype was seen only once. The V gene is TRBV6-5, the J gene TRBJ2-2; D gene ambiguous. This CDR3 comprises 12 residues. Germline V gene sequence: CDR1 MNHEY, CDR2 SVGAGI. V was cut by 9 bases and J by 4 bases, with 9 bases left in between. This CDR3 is CASFSPTGELFF. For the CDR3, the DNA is TGTGCCAGTTTCTCCCCCACCGGGGAGCTGTTTTTT.

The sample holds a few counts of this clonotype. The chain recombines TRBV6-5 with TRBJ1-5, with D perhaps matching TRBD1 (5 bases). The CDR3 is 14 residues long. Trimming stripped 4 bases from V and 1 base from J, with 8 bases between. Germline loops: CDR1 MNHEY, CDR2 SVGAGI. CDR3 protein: CASSWGVSNQPQHF. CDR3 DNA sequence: TGTGCCAGCAGTTGGGGGGTGAGCAATCAGCCCCAGCATTTT.

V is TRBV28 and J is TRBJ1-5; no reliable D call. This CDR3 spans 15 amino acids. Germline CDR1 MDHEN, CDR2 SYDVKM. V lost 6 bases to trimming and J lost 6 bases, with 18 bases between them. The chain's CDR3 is CASSPSDVNGQPQHF. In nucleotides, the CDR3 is TGTGCCAGCAGCCCATCCGACGTAAACGGTCAGCCCCAGCATTTT.

The CDR3 is CASSYRGLQETQYF. CDR3 bases: TGTGCCAGCAGCTATAGAGGCCTCCAAGAGACCCAGTACTTC. V and J are TRBV5-8 and TRBJ2-5; the D is unclear. The CDR3 has 14 amino acids. Germline CDR1 SGHTS, CDR2 YDEGEE. Trimming left V 3 bases short and J 1 base short, with 10 bases between.

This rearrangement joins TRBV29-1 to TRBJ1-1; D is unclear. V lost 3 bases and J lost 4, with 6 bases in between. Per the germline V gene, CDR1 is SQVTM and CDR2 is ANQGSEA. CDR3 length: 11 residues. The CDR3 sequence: CSVEGGTEAFF. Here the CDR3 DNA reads TGCAGCGTTGAGGGCGGCACTGAAGCTTTCTTT.

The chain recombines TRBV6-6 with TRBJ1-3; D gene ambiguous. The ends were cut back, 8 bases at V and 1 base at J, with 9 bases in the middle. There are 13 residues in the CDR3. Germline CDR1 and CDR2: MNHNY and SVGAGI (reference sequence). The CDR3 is CASRRVSGNTIYF. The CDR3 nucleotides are TGTGCCAGCCGGAGAGTTTCTGGAAACACCATATATTTT.

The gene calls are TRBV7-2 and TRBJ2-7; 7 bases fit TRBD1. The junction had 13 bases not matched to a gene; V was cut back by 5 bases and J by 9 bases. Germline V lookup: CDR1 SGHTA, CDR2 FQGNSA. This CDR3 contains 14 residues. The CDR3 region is CASSPTTGPDTQYF. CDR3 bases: TGTGCCAGCAGCCCGACGACAGGGCCAGATACGCAGTACTTC.

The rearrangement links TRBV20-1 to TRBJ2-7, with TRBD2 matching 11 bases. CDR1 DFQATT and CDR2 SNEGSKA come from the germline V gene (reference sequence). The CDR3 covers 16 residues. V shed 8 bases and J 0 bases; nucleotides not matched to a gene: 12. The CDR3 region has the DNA TGCAGTTCCCATAGGAGTAGCGGGAGGGCCTCCTACGAGCAGTACTTC. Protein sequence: CSSHRSSGRASYEQYF.